These T cell receptor beta chains were read from a single sample in a study of shared clonotypes between healthy human individuals. Profiling relied on immunoSEQ multiplex PCR, and the TCRdb table lists in-frame clones only, not all of them. The table lists hundreds of thousands of clones, around 96% of them singletons. Sequencing was performed on naive CD8+ T cells sorted from blood. The receptor set was obtained from a woman aged 30 to 39 in good health. CDR3s include the opening cysteine and the closing phenylalanine or tryptophan. The D gene is left open where the match is weak. Where a row states a size, it is once, few, many or the class of an expanded clone; other rows omit it.

clone size,V gene,J gene,D gene,CDR3 DNA,CDR3 protein
once,TRBV7-9,TRBJ2-7,NA,TGTGCCAGCAGCCCGATGGGGGAGCAGTACTTC,CASSPMGEQYF
NA,TRBV6-5,TRBJ1-2,NA,TGTGCCAGCAGTTATCATCTTCGTAGTGGCTACACCTTC,CASSYHLRSGYTF
NA,TRBV5-4,TRBJ2-2,NA,TGTGCCAGCAGCTATGGCCCCGGGGAGCTGTTTTTT,CASSYGPGELFF
NA,TRBV19,TRBJ2-3,NA,TGTGCCAGTAGTCCGACCCAAACGGGGACAGATACGCAGTATTTT,CASSPTQTGTDTQYF
NA,TRBV29-1,TRBJ2-1,NA,TGCAGCGTTGAAGAGCGGCTAGCGCGGTTCTTC,CSVEERLARFF
NA,TRBV5-4,TRBJ2-7,NA,TGTGCCAGCAGCTTGGGTTCGGGGAGCGAGCAGTACTTC,CASSLGSGSEQYF
NA,TRBV30,TRBJ2-1,TRBD1,TGTGCCTGGAGTACGACAGGGAACGAGCAGTTCTTC,CAWSTTGNEQFF
NA,TRBV29-1,TRBJ2-2,NA,TGCAGCGTTGAATCCGGAACCGGGGAGCTGTTTTTT,CSVESGTGELFF
NA,TRBV27,TRBJ2-6,NA,TGTGCCAGCAGTTCCGGACCCGGGACATCAGGGGCCAACGTCCTGACTTTC,CASSSGPGTSGANVLTF
NA,TRBV29-1,TRBJ2-1,NA,TGCAGCGTTGAGACAGGCCGAACTAACAACTACAATGAGCAGTTCTTC,CSVETGRTNNYNEQFF
NA,TRBV5-5,TRBJ2-7,TRBD2,TGTGCCAGCAGCGGTAGCGGGAGGCCCACCTACGAGCAGTACTTC,CASSGSGRPTYEQYF
once,TRBV5-6,TRBJ2-7,NA,TGTGCCAGCAGCTTGTGGGGGAACGAGCAGTACTTC,CASSLWGNEQYF
NA,TRBV19,TRBJ2-1,TRBD2,TGTGCCAGTAGTATGGCAGGACTAGCGGCATACAATGAGCAGTTCTTC,CASSMAGLAAYNEQFF
NA,TRBV9,TRBJ2-2,TRBD2,TGTGCCAGCAGCGAAGGACTAGCGGGAGTCACCGGGGAGCTGTTTTTT,CASSEGLAGVTGELFF
NA,TRBV7-9,TRBJ1-4,TRBD1,TGTGCCAGCAGCGCTTGGCCGGGACAGGGTAATGAAAAACTGTTTTTT,CASSAWPGQGNEKLFF
NA,TRBV29-1,TRBJ2-7,NA,TGCAGCGTTGAAGATAAGATGAACTACGAGCAGTACTTC,CSVEDKMNYEQYF
NA,TRBV5-6,TRBJ2-3,NA,TGTGCCAGCAGCTTGGCTGGGACTAGCACAGATACGCAGTATTTT,CASSLAGTSTDTQYF
NA,TRBV6-5,TRBJ1-2,TRBD1,TGTGCCAGCAGCCAGAGACAGGGGAATGGCTACACCTTC,CASSQRQGNGYTF
NA,TRBV28,TRBJ1-3,NA,TGTGCCAGCAGCCCGACCCATGCTGGAGGAAACACCATATATTTT,CASSPTHAGGNTIYF
once,TRBV25-1,TRBJ2-7,NA,TGTGCCAGCAGTACCCTTTCCTCCTACGAGCAGTACTTC,CASSTLSSYEQYF
NA,TRBV7-9,TRBJ1-1,TRBD1,TGTGCCAGCAGCTCCGGGACAGGGGGCACTGAAGCTTTCTTT,CASSSGTGGTEAFF
NA,TRBV7-9,TRBJ2-4,NA,TGTGCCAGCAGCCCCCAGGAAAACGAGGCCAAAAACATTCAGTACTTC,CASSPQENEAKNIQYF
NA,TRBV27,TRBJ2-1,TRBD2,TGTGCCAGCAGCGGACTAGCCGACCATTACAATGAGCAGTTCTTC,CASSGLADHYNEQFF
NA,TRBV6-1,TRBJ2-7,NA,TGTGCCAGCAGCCCCAACAGGGGGGGTTACGAGCAGTACTTC,CASSPNRGGYEQYF
NA,TRBV15,TRBJ2-5,NA,TGTGCCACCAGCAGTGACTGGGACCCCAAATCTCAAGAGACCCAGTACTTC,CATSSDWDPKSQETQYF
NA,TRBV28,TRBJ2-7,NA,TGTGCCAGCAGTTATGACAGTACCTACGAGCAGTACTTC,CASSYDSTYEQYF
once,TRBV7-2,TRBJ2-2,NA,TGTGCCAGCAGCTTGGGACTTGGGCCAGGGGAGCTGTTTTTT,CASSLGLGPGELFF
NA,TRBV2,TRBJ2-7,TRBD2,TGTGCCAGCAGTGACGGGGGGGCTTCCTACGAGCAGTACTTC,CASSDGGASYEQYF
NA,TRBV19,TRBJ2-1,NA,TGTGCCAGTAGTATAGTATGGGGGAGCTCCTACAATGAGCAGTTCTTC,CASSIVWGSSYNEQFF
NA,TRBV19,TRBJ2-7,NA,TGTGCCAGTACCGGGACACCTAGTTCCGAGCAGTACTTC,CASTGTPSSEQYF
NA,TRBV9,TRBJ2-5,NA,TGTGCCAGCAGCGTAGCTTGGGAAGAGACCCAGTACTTC,CASSVAWEETQYF
NA,TRBV5-8,TRBJ2-1,NA,TGTGCCAGCACGCGGGTTGGTGGAAGCTCCTACAATGAGCAGTTCTTC,CASTRVGGSSYNEQFF
NA,TRBV15,TRBJ1-5,TRBD1,TGTGCCACCAGGATGGACAGGGGGCATTATCAGCCCCAGCATTTT,CATRMDRGHYQPQHF
NA,TRBV7-8,TRBJ2-3,NA,TGTGCCAGCAGCATGAAGGCAGATACGCAGTATTTT,CASSMKADTQYF
NA,TRBV6-1,TRBJ1-5,NA,TGTGCCAGCAGTGAATCTGTCTTCTTGCAGCCCCAGCATTTT,CASSESVFLQPQHF
NA,TRBV27,TRBJ1-2,NA,TGTGCCAGCAGTTTATCTGCCGGTAGGGCCCCCACGGGCTACACCTTC,CASSLSAGRAPTGYTF
NA,TRBV2,TRBJ1-4,NA,TGTGCCAGCAGTGAAGTAGGTCGGGCTAATGAAAAACTGTTTTTT,CASSEVGRANEKLFF